Sequencing of this T cell receptor (beta chain) was carried out in a study of regulatory T cells in long-lasting Graves disease (dated by TCRdb to the early 2020s). In terms of the full investigation: In the newly diagnosed Graves' disease group, patients had been taking antithyroid drugs for less than 3 months. Peripheral blood TCR sequencing and RNA sequencing compared persistent Graves' disease patients with newly diagnosed Graves' disease patients. The study was registered as a clinical trial and conducted in China. A total of 35 or so samples were covered by TCR sequencing, comprising some 13 persistent and around 20 newly diagnosed Graves' disease patients. General study outcomes and caveats: The small sample size was acknowledged by the authors as a limitation that may reduce accuracy. The study examined only peripheral blood because the primary lesion, thyroid tissue, could not be accessed. Persistent disease showed preferential use of TRBV28, TRBJ1-2 and TRBJ2-5, whereas newly diagnosed disease favored TRBV20-1 and TRBJ2-1. Compared with newly diagnosed patients, persistent Graves' disease patients had lower TCR Shannon entropy and fewer highly expanded clones, which suggests clonal expansion. Sequencing and analysis were restricted to the TCR beta chain. A larger number of public clonotypes was shared among persistent patients (more than 2,500) than among newly diagnosed patients (around 890).

The intended sense of this specimen's time point label: newly diagnosed GD, antithyroid drugs for less than 3 months. For both TCR sequencing and RNA sequencing, RNA was extracted from PBMCs using TRIzol. The diagnosis of Graves' disease followed American Thyroid Association guidelines. Patients were recruited from an endocrinology department in Xi'an, China. Each patient gave 9 to 10 milliliters of peripheral blood, collected in an EDTA anticoagulant tube. PBMCs were isolated by Ficoll Paque Plus density gradient separation without further T cell sorting. An Agilent 2100 Bioanalyzer and agarose gel were used to check RNA quality, while a NanoDrop 2000 measured RNA concentration. CDR1 and CDR2 are drawn from the germline V gene (reference sequence): SEHNR, FQNEAQ. The CDR3 runs 18 amino acids, cysteine and phenylalanine included. Solely the CDR3 DNA is kept, with 54 bases framed from the first base. V is pruned by 5 bases and J by 7 bases, leaving 23 bases of the junction without a gene match.

Library prep was done by multiplex PCR. TCRdb names Illumina HiSeq 4000 as the instrument used. CDR3 regions were amplified by Arm-PCR with iRepertoire HTBI primers to construct TCR beta libraries. PCR products were gel purified before sequencing. Processing in the source paper ran as follows. Gene usage analysis of CDR3 amino acid clonotypes used the roughly 60 TRBV and approximately 13 TRBJ segments found across samples. COPE and FqMerger were used to merge the filtered high-quality paired reads into contigs. BLAST was used to align contigs to the IMGT TRBV, TRBD and TRBJ reference genes, and CDR3 was defined following IMGT. Any clonotype with a frequency above 0.1% was counted as a highly expanded clone. Repertoire diversity was measured by Shannon entropy, and V-J evenness by the Gini coefficient. Clonotypes shared by more than one individual were considered public. In-frame beta chains were kept once TCRdb had trimmed the public reads at Q25 with fastp and called clones with MiXCR. Every CDR3 protein is listed once, alongside the most common genes and DNA of its rows. The V and J calls, along with clone size, are taken from TCRdb and not from the paper's own processing. This sample gives hundreds of thousands of distinct CDR3 sequences in total; approximately 15% of them show up just once. Roughly 18% of the sample rests with the top ten.

As for this clonotype: Its antigen is currently not known. This may stem from a read error, because a much larger clone lies one nucleotide away.

The same sample was also used in a study of T cells in Graves' hyperthyroidism and ophthalmopathy. According to the second study: Graves' hyperthyroidism was defined as stable when no progression to ophthalmopathy occurred over 18 months of follow-up. Hyperthyroidism patients were aged 18 to 65 years and newly diagnosed, with disease duration of less than 2 months. The study excluded patients with uncontrolled infections, other autoimmune diseases, pregnancy or lactation. Clinical symptoms, serum thyroxine and TRAb, thyroid ultrasound, and orbital computed tomography formed the basis for the diagnoses. The first round of RT-PCR for the TCR CDR3 was performed with the HTBI primer set and the Qiagen OneStep RT-PCR kit. Most expanded thyroid clonotypes (frequency above 0.001) were also detected in blood, suggesting blood repertoires may reflect thyroid immune responses. Ophthalmopathy was separated from stable hyperthyroidism by a 13 V-J signature model, with 85% to 90% sensitivity and around 81% specificity obtained in cross-validation and 80%/75% obtained in testing. In validation, the model predicted progression to ophthalmopathy a median of approximately 6.3 months before onset, with about 64% sensitivity and about 72% specificity. A discovery cohort of around 100 patients, approximately 45 with Graves' ophthalmopathy and about 58 with stable Graves' hyperthyroidism, was used to find distinguishing TCR V-J signatures. Prospective prediction of ophthalmopathy was tested in an independent validation cohort of approximately 19 hyperthyroidism patients and 15 to 17 patients who later progressed to ophthalmopathy. The 80 to 100 discovery patients were randomly divided into training and test sets at a 7:3 ratio. In addition, the study compared T-cell repertoires in thyroid tissue and in blood from several Graves' hyperthyroidism patients. Once sampling was done, hyperthyroidism patients were given methimazole at a starting dose of 30 mg daily, whereas ophthalmopathy patients were given high-dose intravenous methylprednisolone. Libraries were constructed in a second round of multiplex PCR, after which size selection and purification were performed. Sequencing of the libraries was done on an Illumina HiSeq2000 using paired-end 100 bp reads. SOAPnuke was used to process the raw data, with reads discarded if the reads contained adapters or uncalled bases, had a mean Phred below 15, or lacked an exact constant-primer or identifier match. High-quality paired reads were merged using COPE v1.2.5, and each unique nucleotide sequence was defined as a clonotype. Clonotypes were aligned to IMGT TRBV, TRBD and TRBJ reference segments using MiTCR v1.1. Analysis was restricted to V-J combinations with a frequency above 0.0001, which covered over 98% of repertoires. A TCS score was defined as the ratio between F50 (clonal expansion) and ExV (chaos), using BLOSUM62-based TCRdist between CDR3 peptides within each V-J. Welch's t-statistics and random forest reduced roughly 540 V-J features to 13, which were used in a naive Bayes classifier (R e1071). No statistical method was used to fix the sample size in advance, and group allocation was not hidden from the investigators. The paper reports TCR Vbeta CDR3 sequencing of some 140 peripheral blood samples: approximately 43 ophthalmopathy, about 75 hyperthyroidism and around 17 progressor patients.

The TCR originated in a woman in her twenties or thirties with Graves disease. Donor details come from another sample of the same person, matched by shared clones. The sample was peripheral blood mononuclear cells (PBMCs), taken at new diagnosis, from a patient treated with antithyroid drugs. The V and J genes are TRBV7-9 and TRBJ2-7; 7 bases in the middle match TRBD1. The CDR3 in this case is CASSQRQGRTRRDNEQYF. At the DNA level, the sequence is TGTGCCAGCAGCCAGCGACAGGGCAGAACTCGTCGGGACAATGAGCAGTACTTC.